This T cell receptor (beta chain) was sequenced during a study of T-cell reconstitution after alpha-beta-depleted transplantation in children. This clonotype was seen a few times. The CDR3 has 15 residues. V was clipped by 7 bases and J by 5 bases; unmatched bases: 14. Germline assignment: CDR1 SGHRS and CDR2 YFSETQ. As it was prepared, the TCRbeta library received unique molecular identifiers. TCRdb independently ran MiXCR on the PCR reads; one entry per CDR3 protein. The sample shows over 200,000 distinct CDR3 sequences, under 9.5% of them seen only once. This chain links TRBV5-1 with TRBJ2-5, with 7 bases matching TRBD1. This clonotype was sampled from a human donor who donated a stem cell graft to a child with acute lymphoblastic leukemia. The sequencing here drew on PBMCs from the stem cell graft donor, taken from the stem cell graft. The CDR3 DNA sequence: TGCGCCAGCCGGACAGGAATTAACCCCGGGGAGACCCAGTACTTC. Its translation is CASRTGINPGETQYF. Complete variable domain (other parts from reference TRBV5-1 and TRBJ2-5): KAGVTQTPRYLIKTRGQQVTLSCSPISGHRSVSWYQQTPGQGLQFLFEYFSETQRNKGNFPGRFSGRQFSNSRSEMNVSTLELGDSALYLCASRTGINPGETQYFGPGTRLLVL.